The 25 T cell receptor beta chains in this list originate from one sample, sequenced in a study of PD-1 blockade in classical Hodgkin lymphoma. Sequencing was performed with immunoSEQ multiplex PCR; in TCRdb, only in-frame clones are kept and a portion is missing. The repertoire holds about 62,000 clones, with about 87% as singletons. Each patient relapsed following autologous stem cell transplantation, and prior brentuximab vedotin exposure differed. This material consisted of peripheral blood mononuclear cells (PBMCs), taken at baseline. These receptors were collected from a human donor with classical Hodgkin lymphoma.

The gene calls are TRBV4-3 and TRBJ2-1; 12 bases line up with TRBD2. The V gene's germline CDR1 is LGHNA and CDR2 YSLEER. The CDR3 consists of 16 residues. The V and J ends lost 2 bases and 6 bases, in that order; junction bases with no gene match: 5. CDR3 in DNA: TGCGCCAGCAGCCAAAAAGCACTAGCGGGAGGCAATGAGCAGTTCTTC. Translation: CASSQKALAGGNEQFF.

V and J are TRBV5-4 and TRBJ1-4, with 8 bases fitting TRBD1. Per the germline V gene, CDR1 is SGHNT and CDR2 is YYREEE (reference sequence). The CDR3 extends over 14 amino acids. J gave up 5 bases and V 4 bases, and 4 bases lay outside the gene matches. DNA for the CDR3: TGTGCCAGCAGCAAGGGACAGGAGAATGAAAAACTGTTTTTT. This encodes CASSKGQENEKLFF.

The chain combines TRBV11-1 with TRBJ2-2; TRBD2 aligns across 10 bases. The CDR3 contains 16 residues. Germline V lookup: CDR1 SGHAT, CDR2 FQDESV (reference sequence). The V gene end was trimmed by 3 bases and the J gene end by 7 bases; junction bases not matched to a gene: 8. This CDR3 reads CASSFRLAGAYGELFF. The CDR3 DNA follows: TGTGCCAGCAGCTTCCGGCTAGCGGGGGCATACGGGGAGCTGTTTTTT.

This clone was observed a few times. The genes are TRBV7-9 and TRBJ1-5; 7 nucleotides align to TRBD1. CDR3 length: 14 residues. Per the germline V gene, CDR1 is SEHNR and CDR2 is FQNEAQ (reference sequence). V was pared by 5 bases and J by 6 bases, with 7 bases of the junction left unmatched. The CDR3 DNA sequence: TGTGCCAGCAGCCTCGACAGGGTTGGTCAGCCCCAGCATTTT. Its protein is CASSLDRVGQPQHF.

This clone was recorded once. The rearrangement links TRBV23-1 to TRBJ2-5; the D is unclear. TRBV23-1 is an open reading frame whose function is uncertain. Trimming took 0 bases from V and 1 from J, leaving 15 bases between them. The CDR3 runs 17 residues. CDR3 amino acids: CASSQSWQVSPQETQYF. In nucleotides, the CDR3 is TGCGCCAGCAGTCAATCCTGGCAGGTTAGTCCCCAAGAGACCCAGTACTTC.

V and J are TRBV27 and TRBJ2-7, with D perhaps TRBD2 (5 bases). Germline V gene lookup returns CDR1 MNHEY and CDR2 SMNVEV (reference sequence). This CDR3 contains 14 residues. V lost 1 base and J 3 bases, leaving 10 bases between the germline ends. CDR3 loop: CASSLWRSDYEQYF. The CDR3 DNA is TGTGCCAGCAGTTTATGGAGGTCAGACTACGAGCAGTACTTC.

The V gene is TRBV30, the J gene TRBJ2-3; maybe TRBD2 (6 bases). The CDR3 runs 14 residues. Trimming took off 2 bases at V and 0 bases at J, with 9 bases between the two ends. CDR1 is GTSNPN, CDR2 SVGIG, per germline (reference sequence). The CDR3 reads CAWSRGVSTDTQYF. For the CDR3, the DNA is TGTGCCTGGAGTCGCGGGGTTAGCACAGATACGCAGTATTTT.

This chain links TRBV4-2 with TRBJ1-2, with D perhaps matching TRBD1 (5 bases). The germline V and J ends were trimmed by 0 bases and 4 bases, with 9 bases remaining between them. The CDR3 is 14 residues long. Per germline, CDR1 LGHNA and CDR2 YNFKEQ. This CDR3 reads CASSQDAGVYGYTF. For the CDR3, the DNA is TGTGCCAGCAGCCAAGATGCGGGGGTCTATGGCTACACCTTC.

The chain joins TRBV6-4 to TRBJ2-2; 7 bases agree with TRBD2. CDR3 size: 15 residues. Germline V lookup: CDR1 MRHNA, CDR2 SNTAGT. V dropped 2 bases and J dropped 0; count of bases not matched to a gene: 0. CDR3 sequence: CASSDGGANTGELFF. The DNA for the CDR3 is TGTGCCAGCAGTGACGGGGGGGCGAACACCGGGGAGCTGTTTTTT.

This clone was detected once. V is TRBV7-9 and J is TRBJ1-1; D is ambiguous. The germline V gene encodes CDR1 SEHNR and CDR2 FQNEAQ (reference sequence). The CDR3 sequence is 13 residues long. V dropped 3 bases and J dropped 12 bases, with 17 bases sitting between them. CDR3 in amino acids: CASSLDGVGGTFF. CDR3 sequence (DNA): TGTGCCAGCAGCTTGGATGGGGTCGGTGGGACTTTCTTT.

The rearrangement joins TRBV5-4 to TRBJ2-7; TRBD2 aligns across 7 bases. CDR1 and CDR2 from the germline V gene are SGHNT and YYREEE (reference sequence). V shed 1 base, J shed 2 bases, and the junction held 3 bases outside the gene matches. The CDR3 is made up of 14 amino acids. This chain's CDR3 is CASSLSAGAYEQYF. In DNA, the CDR3 is TGTGCCAGCAGCTTGTCTGCGGGGGCCTACGAGCAGTACTTC.

The count of this clone is one. This sequence joins TRBV30 and TRBJ2-6; 7 nucleotides line up with TRBD1. The CDR3 consists of 15 residues. V dropped 5 bases and J dropped 0; count of bases not matched to a gene: 4. Germline CDR1 GTSNPN, CDR2 SVGIG (reference sequence). The CDR3 DNA sequence: TGTGCCTGGGGACAGGTCAACTCTGGGGCCAACGTCCTGACTTTC. It yields the protein CAWGQVNSGANVLTF.

The chain combines TRBV2 with TRBJ1-5; a possible D gene is TRBD1 (6 bases). Germline-derived CDR1 and CDR2 are SNHLY and FYNNEI. V was clipped by 8 bases and J by 4 bases, with 15 bases between them. The CDR3 totals 14 residues. The CDR3 bases are TGTGCCAGCGCGGCGTTGGGGACAAATCAGCCCCAGCATTTT. Protein: CASAALGTNQPQHF.

V gene TRBV7-2 combines with J gene TRBJ2-2; no definite D call. Germline V gene sequence: CDR1 SGHTA, CDR2 FQGNSA. Between the trimmed V and J ends, which lost 0 bases and 5 bases, there was a span of 7 bases. This CDR3 region has 14 residues. Written as DNA, the CDR3 is TGTGCCAGCAGCTTAGCGACGGGTACCGGGGAGCTGTTTTTT. Translating it yields CASSLATGTGELFF.

A remark on this clone: One end of the junction fails to match germline, which may point to a read error. This chain connects TRBV20-1 to TRBJ1-2, with D possibly TRBD1 on 6 matching bases. Germline-derived CDR1 and CDR2 are DFQATT and SNEGSKA (reference sequence). The CDR3 has 10 residues. This CDR3 is CSARDMGGPF. CDR3 in DNA: TGCAGTGCTAGAGATATGGGGGGCCCCTTC.

This clone came up a few times. The V gene is TRBV19, the J gene TRBJ1-5; D uncertain. Trimming stripped 1 base from V and 0 bases from J, with 10 bases between. Germline V gene data show CDR1 as LNHDA and CDR2 as SQIVND (reference sequence). The CDR3 sequence is 16 residues long. The CDR3 here is CASSIVFGGSNQPQHF. The CDR3, as DNA: TGTGCCAGTAGTATAGTATTCGGCGGTAGCAATCAGCCCCAGCATTTT.

The chain couples TRBV5-8 to TRBJ1-4; D possibly corresponds to TRBD1 (6 bases). Germline CDR1 reads SGHTS; CDR2 reads YDEGEE. Trimming removed 0 bases from V and 5 bases from J, with 11 bases in between. CDR3 size: 15 residues. CDR3 DNA: TGTGCCAGCAGCTTGGACAGGGCGGTAAATGAAAAACTGTTTTTT. Translating gives CASSLDRAVNEKLFF.

CDR3 DNA sequence: TGTGCCAGCAGCGTAGTCATAAGCGGGGGGGACCCTAGCACAGATACGCAGTATTTT. This gives the protein CASSVVISGGDPSTDTQYF. V gene TRBV9 combines with J gene TRBJ2-3; 10 positions agree with TRBD2. The V gene's germline CDR1 is SGDLS and CDR2 YYNGEE. V lost 0 bases, J lost 0 bases, and 10 bases stayed unmatched. The CDR3 is 19 residues long.

This clone has more than one count but fewer than ten. The chain combines TRBV7-9 with TRBJ2-2, with TRBD1 identical over 9 bases. In germline, CDR1 is SEHNR, CDR2 FQNEAQ (reference sequence). J lost 5 bases, V lost 5 bases, and 0 bases had no gene match. The CDR3 runs 13 residues. The CDR3, as DNA: TGTGCCAGCAGCGGGACAGGGACCGGGGAGCTGTTTTTT. Translated, it gives CASSGTGTGELFF. Full variable domain (remainder filled in from reference TRBV7-9 and TRBJ2-2): DTGVSQNPRHKITKRGQNVTFRCDPISEHNRLYWYRQTLGQGPEFLTYFQNEAQLEKSRLLSDRFSAERPKGSFSTLEIQRTEQGDSAMYLCASSGTGTGELFFGEGSRLTVL.

The CDR3 nucleotides read TGTGCCAGCAGCTCAACAGAGAACTATGGCTACACCTTC. Translated: CASSSTENYGYTF. J is TRBJ1-2 and V is TRBV11-2; no clear D gene. Trimming cost V 4 bases and J 2 bases, with 8 bases left between them. In germline, CDR1 is SGHAT, CDR2 FQNNGV. CDR3 length equals 13 residues. The full variable domain, in which reference TRBV11-2 and TRBJ1-2 provide the parts outside the CDR3, is EAGVAQSPRYKIIEKRQSVAFWCNPISGHATLYWYQQILGQGPKLLIQFQNNGVVDDSQLPKDRFSAERLKGVDSTLKIQPAKLEDSAVYLCASSSTENYGYTFGSGTRLTVV.

The V and J genes are TRBV5-1 and TRBJ1-1; D perhaps matches TRBD1 (5 bases). The CDR3 loop spans 22 amino acids. Per germline, CDR1 SGHRS and CDR2 YFSETQ. The V end was cut by 0 bases, the J end by 3 bases, with 33 bases between. The CDR3 DNA follows: TGCGCCAGCAGCTTGGACGGGTTTAATAGGCTTCAGGGCCGGGCTTGGGACACTGAAGCTTTCTTT. Translation: CASSLDGFNRLQGRAWDTEAFF.

V and J are TRBV5-7 and TRBJ1-5; the D gene is possibly TRBD1 (6 bases). TRBV5-7 is marked as an open reading frame, function uncertain. This CDR3 contains 18 residues. Trimming pared 4 bases from V and 0 bases from J, leaving 20 bases between. The CDR3 sequence is CASSLHPTGIYSNQPQHF. The DNA for the CDR3 is TGTGCCAGCAGCCTACACCCGACAGGCATCTATAGCAATCAGCCCCAGCATTTT.

In its sample, this clone was seen once. V and J are TRBV18 and TRBJ2-7, with D possibly being TRBD1 (7 bases). V lost 5 bases, J lost 6 bases, and 20 bases lay in between. The length of the CDR3 is 15 residues. Germline V gives CDR1 KGHSH, CDR2 LQKENI. The CDR3 sequence: CASSLSRGDGGEQYF. The CDR3 bases are TGTGCCAGCTCATTGTCCAGGGGGGATGGCGGCGAGCAGTACTTC.

The chain is built from TRBV18 and TRBJ1-4; TRBD1 aligns across 8 bases. After removal of 3 bases from V and 3 bases from J, the junction contained 3 bases not matched to a gene. CDR1 and CDR2 from the germline V gene are KGHSH and LQKENI. The CDR3 covers 15 residues. CDR3 sequence: CASSPDRGANEKLFF. The CDR3 DNA sequence: TGTGCCAGCTCACCCGACAGGGGAGCTAATGAAAAACTGTTTTTT.

The chain links TRBV18 to TRBJ2-1; 9 nucleotides agree with TRBD1. CDR3 length equals 16 residues. The V segment lost 4 bases and the J segment 1 base; nucleotides outside the gene matches: 5. In germline, CDR1 is KGHSH, CDR2 LQKENI. The CDR3 sequence is CASSQGTGSSYNEQFF. The CDR3, as DNA: TGTGCCAGCTCACAGGGGACAGGGAGTTCCTACAATGAGCAGTTCTTC.